The T cell receptor beta chain described here comes from a study of naive and memory T cell subsets. Study-wide findings and caveats: A clonotype means one alpha or beta sequence, not an alpha/beta pair. Between naive and memory subsets, TCR abundance power law exponents differed.

From the second PCR step, alpha and beta chains were amplified apart. Cells stained for CD3, CD4, CD8, CD45RA, CD27 and viability were sorted into four CD45RA/CD27 subsets. This clonotype was found many times. Its matching antigen is unknown. Trimming took 3 bases from V and 2 from J, leaving 16 bases between them. From germline, CDR1 is DFQATT and CDR2 SNEGSKA (reference sequence). The CDR3 covers 15 residues. An equimolar mix of two oligonucleotides served as the beta constant-region primer for TRBC1 and TRBC2. Using its own MiXCR run on the UMI-ligation and nested PCR reads, TCRdb lists one record per CDR3 protein. The sample shows 100,000 or so distinct CDR3 sequences, about 6.5% of them seen only once.

The rearrangement joins TRBV20-1 to TRBJ1-2; D call uncertain. This sequence was found in a human donor in good health. Sequencing was carried out using central memory CD4+ T cells from blood. CDR3 in DNA: TGCAGTGCTAGGAGGGAAGACATGCTGAACTATGGCTACACCTTC. It specifies CSARREDMLNYGYTF.